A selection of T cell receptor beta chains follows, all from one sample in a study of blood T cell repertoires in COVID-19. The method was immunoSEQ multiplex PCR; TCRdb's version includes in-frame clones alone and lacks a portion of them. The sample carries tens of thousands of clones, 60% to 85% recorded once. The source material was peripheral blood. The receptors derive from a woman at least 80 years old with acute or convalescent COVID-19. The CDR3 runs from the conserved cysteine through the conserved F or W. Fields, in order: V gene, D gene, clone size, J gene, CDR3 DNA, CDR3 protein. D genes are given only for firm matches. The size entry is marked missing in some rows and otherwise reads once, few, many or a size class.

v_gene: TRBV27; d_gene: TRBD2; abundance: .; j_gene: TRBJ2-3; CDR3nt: TGTGCCAGCAGTCCCCGGCGGGGGAACACAGATACGCAGTATTTT; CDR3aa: CASSPRRGNTDTQYF
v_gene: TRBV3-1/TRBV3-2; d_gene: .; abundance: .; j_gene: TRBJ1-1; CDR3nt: TGTGCCAGCAGCTCCTTCGAGGGGAACACTGAAGCTTTCTTT; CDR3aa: CASSSFEGNTEAFF
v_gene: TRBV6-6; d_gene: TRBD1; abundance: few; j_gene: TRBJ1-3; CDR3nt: TGTGCCAGCAGTTCTGTACAGGGGCAAGGAAACACCATATATTTT; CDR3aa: CASSSVQGQGNTIYF
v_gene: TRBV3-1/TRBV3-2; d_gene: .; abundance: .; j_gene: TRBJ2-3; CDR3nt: TGTGCCAGCAGCCAATGGCGCGCCCGGGGAGATACGCAGTATTTT; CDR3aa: CASSQWRARGDTQYF
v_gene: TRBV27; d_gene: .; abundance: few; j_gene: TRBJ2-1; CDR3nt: TGTGCCAGCAGTCCTCTACCCTCCTACAATGAGCAGTTCTTC; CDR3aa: CASSPLPSYNEQFF
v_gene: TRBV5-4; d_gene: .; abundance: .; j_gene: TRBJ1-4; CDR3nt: TGTGCCAGCAGCTTGGCGGCGACAGTAAATGAAAAACTGTTTTTT; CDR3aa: CASSLAATVNEKLFF
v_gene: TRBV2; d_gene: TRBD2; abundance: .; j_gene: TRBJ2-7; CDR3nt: TGTGCCAGCAGGCGACTAGCGGTAGGAGTTTCCTACGAGCAGTACTTC; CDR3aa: CASRRLAVGVSYEQYF
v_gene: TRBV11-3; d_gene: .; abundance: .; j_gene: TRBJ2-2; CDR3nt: TGTGCCAGCAGCTTAACTGGGACTAACACCGGGGAGCTGTTTTTT; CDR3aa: CASSLTGTNTGELFF
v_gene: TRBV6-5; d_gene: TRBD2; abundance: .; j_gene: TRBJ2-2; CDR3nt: TGTGCCAGCCGGACCCTAGCGGGAGGTACCGGGGAGCTGTTTTTT; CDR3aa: CASRTLAGGTGELFF
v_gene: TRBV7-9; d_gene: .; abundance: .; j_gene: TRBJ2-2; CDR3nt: TGTGCCAGCAATGGTCAGGGTGGCACCGGGGAGCTGTTTTTT; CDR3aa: CASNGQGGTGELFF
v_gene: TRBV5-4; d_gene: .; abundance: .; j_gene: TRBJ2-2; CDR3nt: TGTGCCAGCAGCGGGGGCGTTGCGGCGAACACCGGGGAGCTGTTTTTT; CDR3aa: CASSGGVAANTGELFF
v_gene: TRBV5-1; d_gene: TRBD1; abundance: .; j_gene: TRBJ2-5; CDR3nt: TGCGCCAGCACCTTGGGACAGGCATACCAAGAGACCCAGTACTTC; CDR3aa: CASTLGQAYQETQYF
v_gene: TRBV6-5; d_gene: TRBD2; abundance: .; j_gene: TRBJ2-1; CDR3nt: TGTGCCAGCACCGACTGGGGGAGGGACAATGAGCAGTTCTTC; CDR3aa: CASTDWGRDNEQFF
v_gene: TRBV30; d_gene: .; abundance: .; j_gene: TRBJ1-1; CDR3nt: TGTGCCTGGACTTCCCCCGGGAGGAACACTGAAGCTTTCTTT; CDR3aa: CAWTSPGRNTEAFF
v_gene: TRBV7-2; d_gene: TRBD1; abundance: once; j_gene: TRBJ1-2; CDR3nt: TGTGCCAGCAGCCCTACAGGGGTCTATGGCTACACCTTC; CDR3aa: CASSPTGVYGYTF
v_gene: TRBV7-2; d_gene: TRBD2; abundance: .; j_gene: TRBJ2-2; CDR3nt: TGTGCCAGCAGCCAAGGGGCTAGCGGCACCGGGGAGCTGTTTTTT; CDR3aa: CASSQGASGTGELFF
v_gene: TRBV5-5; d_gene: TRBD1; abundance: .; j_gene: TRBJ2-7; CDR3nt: TGTGCCAGCAGCTCGGACAGGGGGGACGAGCAGTACTTC; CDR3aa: CASSSDRGDEQYF
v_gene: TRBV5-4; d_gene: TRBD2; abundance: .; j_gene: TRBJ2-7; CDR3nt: TGTGCCAGCAGCTCCGCGCGGGGGGCCTACGAGCAGTACTTC; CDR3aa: CASSSARGAYEQYF
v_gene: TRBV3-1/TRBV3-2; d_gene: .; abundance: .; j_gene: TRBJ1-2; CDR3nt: TGTGCCAGCAGCGAGGGTGACTATGGCTACACCTTC; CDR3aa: CASSEGDYGYTF
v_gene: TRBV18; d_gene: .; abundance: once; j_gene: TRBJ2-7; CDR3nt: TGTGCCAGCTCACCGGTCCCCGGGACTCCGTACGAGCAGTACTTC; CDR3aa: CASSPVPGTPYEQYF
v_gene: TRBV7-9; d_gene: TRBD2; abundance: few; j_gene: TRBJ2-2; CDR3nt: TGTGCCAGCATCACAACCGGGACTAGCGGGAGTGGCACCGGGGAGCTGTTTTTT; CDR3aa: CASITTGTSGSGTGELFF
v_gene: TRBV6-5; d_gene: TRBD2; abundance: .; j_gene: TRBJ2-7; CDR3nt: TGTGCCAGCGGATGGGCAGCTAGCGGCGAGCAGTACTTC; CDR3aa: CASGWAASGEQYF
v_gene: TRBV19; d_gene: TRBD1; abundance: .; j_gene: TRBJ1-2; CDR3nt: TGTGCCAGTAAAGATCCGGACAGGGGGAATGGCTACACCTTC; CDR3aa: CASKDPDRGNGYTF
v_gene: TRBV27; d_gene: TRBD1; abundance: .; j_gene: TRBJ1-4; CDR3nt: TGTGCCAGCAGTCTCCCGGACAGGGGTATAAGTGAAAAACTGTTTTTT; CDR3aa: CASSLPDRGISEKLFF
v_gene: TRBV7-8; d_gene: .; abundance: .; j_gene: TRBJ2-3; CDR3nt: TGTGCCAGCAGCTACCACGAGAAAACAGATACGCAGTATTTT; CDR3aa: CASSYHEKTDTQYF
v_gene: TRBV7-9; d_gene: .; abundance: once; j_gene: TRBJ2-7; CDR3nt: TGTGCCAGCAGCTTAGCCCGGGGCTCCTACGAGCAGTACTTC; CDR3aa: CASSLARGSYEQYF
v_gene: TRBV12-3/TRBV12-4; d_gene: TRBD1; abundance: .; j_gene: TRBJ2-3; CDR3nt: TGTGCCAGCACTCTTAACCGAGGGGGCACGCAGTATTTT; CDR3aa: CASTLNRGGTQYF
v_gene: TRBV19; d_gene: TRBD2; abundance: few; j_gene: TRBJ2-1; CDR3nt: TGTGCCAGTAGTGCGTTACTAGCGGGAGAGGATGAGCAGTTCTTC; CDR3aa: CASSALLAGEDEQFF
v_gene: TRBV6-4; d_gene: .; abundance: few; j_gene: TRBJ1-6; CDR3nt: TGTGCCAGCAGTGAGTTGCAGGGGAACTCACCCCTCCACTTT; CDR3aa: CASSELQGNSPLHF
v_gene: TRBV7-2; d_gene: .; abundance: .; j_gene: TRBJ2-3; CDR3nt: TGTGCCAGCAGCTTAGCGGGAGGCCTATTCCTTTCTGGAGATACGCAGTATTTT; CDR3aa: CASSLAGGLFLSGDTQYF
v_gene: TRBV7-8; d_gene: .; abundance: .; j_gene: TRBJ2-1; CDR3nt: TGTGCCAGCAGCTTAGGACATCTGAGCTCCTACAATGAGCAGTTCTTC; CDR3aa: CASSLGHLSSYNEQFF
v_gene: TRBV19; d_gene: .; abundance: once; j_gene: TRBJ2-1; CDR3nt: TGTGCCAGTAGTATCGGACCGGGGGTCGATAGCGGCCGGGAGCAGTTCTTC; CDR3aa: CASSIGPGVDSGREQFF
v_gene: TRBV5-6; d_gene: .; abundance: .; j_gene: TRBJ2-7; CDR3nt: TGTGCCAGCAGCTTGACAGGGATGTACGAGCAGTACTTC; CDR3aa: CASSLTGMYEQYF
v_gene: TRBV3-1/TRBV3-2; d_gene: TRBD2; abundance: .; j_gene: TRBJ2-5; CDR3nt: TGTGCCAGCAGGGGACTAGCGGGAGGAGAGACCCAGTACTTC; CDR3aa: CASRGLAGGETQYF
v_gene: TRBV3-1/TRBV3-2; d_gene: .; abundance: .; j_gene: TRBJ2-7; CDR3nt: TGTGCCAGCAGCCAAGCCAGCTACGAGCAGTACTTC; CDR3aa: CASSQASYEQYF
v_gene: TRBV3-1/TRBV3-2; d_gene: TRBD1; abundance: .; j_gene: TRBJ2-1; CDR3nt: TGTGCCAGCAGCCAAGATCACAGGGGAGCGCGATGGGAGCAGTTCTTC; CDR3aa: CASSQDHRGARWEQFF
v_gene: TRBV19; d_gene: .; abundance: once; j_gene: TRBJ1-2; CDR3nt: TGTGCCAGTAGTATTGGGTCCGGGAGGAGGAGTGACTATGGCTACACCTTC; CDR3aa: CASSIGSGRRSDYGYTF
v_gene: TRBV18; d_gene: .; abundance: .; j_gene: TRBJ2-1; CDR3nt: TGTGCCAGCTCACAGGGTAGCGGTGGCTCCTACAATGAGCAGTTCTTC; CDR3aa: CASSQGSGGSYNEQFF
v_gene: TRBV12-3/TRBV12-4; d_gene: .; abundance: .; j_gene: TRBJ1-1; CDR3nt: TGTGCCAGCAGTTTAATCCGGGACGGGGGAGCTTTCTTT; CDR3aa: CASSLIRDGGAFF
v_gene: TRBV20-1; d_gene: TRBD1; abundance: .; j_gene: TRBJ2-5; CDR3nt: TGCAGTGCTAGTCACCACAGGGGTGGGGAGACCCAGTACTTC; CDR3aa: CSASHHRGGETQYF
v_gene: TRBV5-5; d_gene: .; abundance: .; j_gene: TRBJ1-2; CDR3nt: TGTGCCAGCAGCTTTGGGACTTGGGGTGGCTACACCTTC; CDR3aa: CASSFGTWGGYTF
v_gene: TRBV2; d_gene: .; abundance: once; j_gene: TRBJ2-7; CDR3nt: TGTGCCATCAGGGCCACCTACGAGCAGTACTTC; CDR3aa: CAIRATYEQYF
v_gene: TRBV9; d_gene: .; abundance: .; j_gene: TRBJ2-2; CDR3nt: TGTGCCAGCAGCGCAGACAGAGCGAACACCGGGGAGCTGTTTTTT; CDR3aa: CASSADRANTGELFF
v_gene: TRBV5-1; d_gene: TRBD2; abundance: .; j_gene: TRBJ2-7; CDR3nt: TGCGCCAGCAGCTTCAGTAGCGGGAGTTCCTACGAGCAGTACTTC; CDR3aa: CASSFSSGSSYEQYF
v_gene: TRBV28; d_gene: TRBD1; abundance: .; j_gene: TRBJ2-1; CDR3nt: TGTGCCAGCAGTTTAGGGACAGGATCTTACAATGAGCAGTTCTTC; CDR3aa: CASSLGTGSYNEQFF
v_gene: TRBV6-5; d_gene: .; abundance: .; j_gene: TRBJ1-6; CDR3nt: TGTGCCAGCAGTTACTCCCAGGGGATGAATTCACCCCTCCACTTT; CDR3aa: CASSYSQGMNSPLHF
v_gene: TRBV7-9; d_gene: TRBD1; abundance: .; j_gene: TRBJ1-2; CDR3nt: TGTGCCAGCAGCTATGGACAGGGGATTCATGGCTACACCTTC; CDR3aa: CASSYGQGIHGYTF
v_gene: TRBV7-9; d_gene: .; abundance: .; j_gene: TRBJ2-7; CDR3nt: TGTGCCAGCAGCTTTGCCCAGACAGCCTACGAGCAGTACTTC; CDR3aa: CASSFAQTAYEQYF
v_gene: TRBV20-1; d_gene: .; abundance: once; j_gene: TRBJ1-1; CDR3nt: TGCAGTGCTAGTCGGGAGGGGCGGACTGAAGCTTTCTTT; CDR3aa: CSASREGRTEAFF
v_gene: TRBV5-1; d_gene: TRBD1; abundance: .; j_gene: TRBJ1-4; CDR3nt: TGCGCCAGCAGCCGGCCGGGCAGGGGGGAGGAAAAACTGTTTTTT; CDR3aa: CASSRPGRGEEKLFF
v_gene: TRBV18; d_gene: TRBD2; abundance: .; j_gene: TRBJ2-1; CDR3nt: TGTGCCAGCTCACTGGGACTAGCGGGATTTGATGAGCAGTTCTTC; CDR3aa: CASSLGLAGFDEQFF
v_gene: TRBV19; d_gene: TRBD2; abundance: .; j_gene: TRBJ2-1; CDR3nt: TGTGCCAGTAGTATGAGGGGCGGGAGGGCCCACAATGAGCAGTTCTTC; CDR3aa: CASSMRGGRAHNEQFF
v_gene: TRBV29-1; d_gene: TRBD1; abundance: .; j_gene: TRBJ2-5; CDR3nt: TGCAGCGTCGTGGACAGGGGAGGGGAGACCCAGTACTTC; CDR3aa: CSVVDRGGETQYF
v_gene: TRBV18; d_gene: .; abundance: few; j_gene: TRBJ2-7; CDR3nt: TGTGCCAGCTCACCAGAGACTAGAAACTCCTACGAGCAGTACTTC; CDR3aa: CASSPETRNSYEQYF
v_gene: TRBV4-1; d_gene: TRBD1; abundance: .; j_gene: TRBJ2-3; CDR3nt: TGCGCCAGCAGCCAAGTTGGGACAGGGACGACAGATACGCAGTATTTT; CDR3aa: CASSQVGTGTTDTQYF
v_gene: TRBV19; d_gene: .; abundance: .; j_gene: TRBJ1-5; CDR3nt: TGTGCCAGTAGTATCCGGGGTTGGGGACAGCCCCAGCATTTT; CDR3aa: CASSIRGWGQPQHF
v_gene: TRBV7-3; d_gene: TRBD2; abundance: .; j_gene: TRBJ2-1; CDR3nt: TGTGCCAGCAGCTTAAGCGCGGGAGGATTCAATGAGCAGTTCTTC; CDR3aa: CASSLSAGGFNEQFF
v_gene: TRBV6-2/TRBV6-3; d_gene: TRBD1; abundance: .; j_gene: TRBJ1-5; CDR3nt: TGTGCCAGCAGTTACTGGGGACAGGGTAAGAGTCAGCCCCAGCATTTT; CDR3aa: CASSYWGQGKSQPQHF